The sequence of this T cell receptor (beta chain) was determined in a study of glioma-infiltrating T cells. This CDR3 has 14 residues. Germline CDR1 and CDR2: MGHRA and YSYEKL. The V end was cut by 4 bases, the J end by 5 bases, with 12 bases between. This clonotype was detected ten times or more. Amplification of TCR alpha and beta CDR3 regions from RNA used iRepertoire nested multiplex PCR. A single record per CDR3 protein comes from TCRdb applying MiXCR to the multiplex PCR reads. Of about 89,000 distinct CDR3 sequences listed, 20% to 25% are singletons. The sequencing sample was made of glioma tissue, nonneoplastic brain tissue, or PBMCs (not recorded which). The clonotype was recovered from a human donor with low-grade glioma or glioblastoma, undergoing nonglioma brain surgery, or in good health (not recorded which). The gene calls are TRBV4-1 and TRBJ1-5, with a weak D call TRBD1 (5 bases). CDR3 in amino acids: CASSREDTDQPQHF. DNA of the CDR3: TGCGCCAGCAGCCGGGAGGACACCGATCAGCCCCAGCATTTT.